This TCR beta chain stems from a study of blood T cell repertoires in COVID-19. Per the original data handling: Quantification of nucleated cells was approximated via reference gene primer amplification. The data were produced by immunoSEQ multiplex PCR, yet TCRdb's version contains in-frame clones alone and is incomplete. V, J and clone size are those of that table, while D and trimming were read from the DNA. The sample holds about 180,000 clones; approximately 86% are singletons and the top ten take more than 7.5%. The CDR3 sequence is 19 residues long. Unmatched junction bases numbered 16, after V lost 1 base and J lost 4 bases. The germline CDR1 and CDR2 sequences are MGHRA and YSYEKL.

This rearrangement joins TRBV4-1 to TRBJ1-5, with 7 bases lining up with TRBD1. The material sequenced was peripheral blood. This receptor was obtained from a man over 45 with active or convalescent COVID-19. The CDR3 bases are TGCGCCAGCAGCCAAGGGTCGGCAGGACAGGTTTTATTTAATCAGCCCCAGCATTTT. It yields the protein CASSQGSAGQVLFNQPQHF.